The table lists the clone carrying this T cell receptor beta chain with many counts. The antigen remains undetermined. Trimming removed 4 bases from V and 2 bases from J, with 21 bases in between. Germline assignment: CDR1 DFQATT and CDR2 SNEGSKA (reference sequence). The CDR3 has 17 amino acids. These data belong to a study of breast tumors, draining lymph nodes, adjacent tissues. Notes on the study in general: Compared with basal-like, luminal-like tumors shared significantly more repertoire with nontumor tissue. Tumor repertoires ranked between lymph nodes and nontumor tissue in diversity, with V and J gene preferences.

Samples came from axillary lymph nodes draining the breast cancer. MiXCR, applied by TCRdb to the multiplex PCR reads, yields one record per CDR3 protein. The data show 83,000 or so distinct CDR3 sequences, approximately 19% seen once. The rearrangement joins TRBV20-1 to TRBJ2-1; D uncertain. The sequence was obtained from a female donor with breast cancer. Some clones in this sample may be carry-over from other donors' samples. The sequenced material came from axillary lymph node tissue. DNA for the CDR3: TGCAGTGCTATACCCGGCGGCTCCATAAATCCCTACAATGAGCAGTTCTTC. Protein product: CSAIPGGSINPYNEQFF.